This T cell receptor (beta chain) was identified in a study of blood T cell repertoires in COVID-19. Study information: Italy, Spain and the United States were the sources of the convalescent and acute COVID-19 samples.

The germline V gene has CDR1 MDHEN and CDR2 SYDVKM. The CDR3 runs to 16 residues. V dropped 2 bases and J dropped 11 bases, with 24 bases sitting between them. Repertoires were generated with immunoSEQ multiplex PCR, while TCRdb's copy carries only in-frame clones and drops some. Of some 110,000 clones in the sample, over 75% were seen once. The chain employs TRBV28 and TRBJ1-1; no definite D call. This TCR was sampled from a human donor with active COVID-19. The donor label of this sample is uncertain. Sequencing was carried out using peripheral blood. The CDR3 is CASSLVTSEGWLEAFF. CDR3 nucleotide sequence: TGTGCCAGCAGTTTAGTGACGTCAGAGGGATGGCTGGAGGCTTTCTTT.